This section outlines one T cell receptor (beta chain) sequence together with its context. The sample is drawn from a study of blood T cell repertoires in COVID-19. Authors' analysis steps: Cell counts per sample came from amplifying reference gene primers. This table comes from immunoSEQ multiplex PCR, and its TCRdb copy is limited to in-frame clones, with some not included. V and J calls and clone size come straight from that table; D and trimming were deduced from the DNA. The sample shows 50,000 to 65,000 clones, around 80% of them seen only once. The V and J ends lost 2 bases and 2 bases, in that order; junction bases with no gene match: 0. Germline values: CDR1 SNHLY, CDR2 FYNNEI. The CDR3 covers 14 residues.

Material for sequencing was peripheral blood. The receptor was isolated from a human donor in a cohort sampled during active COVID-19. This sequence joins TRBV2 and TRBJ1-3, with TRBD1 identical over 7 bases. The chain's CDR3 is CASSEQGAGNTIYF. The DNA of the CDR3 is TGTGCCAGCAGTGAACAGGGGGCTGGAAACACCATATATTTT.